The 29 T cell receptor beta chains listed next were all sequenced from one sample in a study of CD8 T cells in ankylosing spondylitis. Via MiXCR, TCRdb re-called the 5' RACE reads, giving one row per CDR3 protein. The sample has 250,000 or so distinct CDR3 sequences; more than 20% are singletons. The sequencing input was blood, either unsorted or a sorted T cell fraction (not recorded which). The origin of the receptors is a male donor with ankylosing spondylitis or in good health (not recorded which).

This clonotype was detected a few times. CDR3 in amino acids: CSARPFNRGGSYEQYF. As DNA, the CDR3 is TGCAGTGCTAGACCCTTCAACAGGGGCGGGTCCTACGAGCAGTACTTC. The V call is TRBV20-1, the J call TRBJ2-7; TRBD1 agrees at 7 bases. Germline V gene sequence: CDR1 DFQATT, CDR2 SNEGSKA (reference sequence). Trimming took 2 bases from V and 1 from J; bases not matched to a gene: 11. This CDR3 contains 16 residues.

This clonotype was seen ten or more times. CDR3 residues: CASRKRGGNEKLFF. Here the CDR3 DNA reads TGTGCCAGCAGGAAGAGGGGCGGTAATGAAAAACTGTTTTTT. The chain is built from TRBV6-1 and TRBJ1-4, with TRBD1 as a possible D gene (5 bases). The CDR3 extends over 14 amino acids. V shed 6 bases and J shed 4 bases, with 12 bases lying between them. Germline CDR1 and CDR2: MNHNS and SASEGT.

This clonotype was observed a few times. The chain recombines TRBV12-3 or TRBV12-4 with TRBJ1-2; D is possibly TRBD1 (5 bases). The CDR3 length is 15 residues. The germline V and J ends were trimmed by 2 bases and 0 bases, with 10 bases remaining between them. Here the CDR3 DNA reads TGTGCCAGCAGTTTAAGGGGCAGGGCTAACTATGGCTACACCTTC. Amino acid sequence: CASSLRGRANYGYTF.

The CDR3: CASRGLSSYNSPLHF. Here the CDR3 DNA reads TGTGCCAGCAGGGGCCTGAGCTCCTATAATTCACCCCTCCACTTT. The rearrangement links TRBV6-1 to TRBJ1-6; D remains ambiguous. Germline lookup yields CDR1 MNHNS and CDR2 SASEGT. The CDR3 spans 15 residues. Trimming removed 6 bases from V and 0 bases from J, with 9 bases in between.

The sample holds many counts of this clonotype. The CDR3 protein is CSASGGGTDTQYF. The CDR3 DNA follows: TGCAGTGCTAGCGGGGGGGGCACAGATACGCAGTATTTT. The chain has TRBV20-1 and TRBJ2-3; 8 bases are a match to TRBD2. The V segment lost 3 bases and the J segment 1 base; nucleotides outside the gene matches: 0. Germline V gene data show CDR1 as DFQATT and CDR2 as SNEGSKA (reference sequence). The CDR3 length is 13 residues.

This clonotype was observed a handful of times. The chain joins TRBV20-1 to TRBJ2-3; D gene unclear. The length of the CDR3 is 13 residues. Trimming cost V 0 bases and J 3 bases, with 7 bases left between them. CDR1 is DFQATT, CDR2 SNEGSKA, per germline (reference sequence). In DNA, the CDR3 is TGCAGTGCTAGAGATATGGCTACAGATACGCAGTATTTT. Translated: CSARDMATDTQYF.

CDR3 bases: TGTGCCAGCAGTGACGGACAGGATCAGTTGCTGCATGAGCAGTTCTTC. Its translation is CASSDGQDQLLHEQFF. The chain is built from TRBV12-3 or TRBV12-4 and TRBJ2-1; 7 bases fit TRBD1. The J segment lost 8 bases and the V segment lost 5 bases, leaving 15 bases of the junction unmatched. The CDR3 has 16 amino acids.

V gene TRBV18 combines with J gene TRBJ2-7, with TRBD1 matching over 7 bases. With 4 bases clipped from V and 0 bases from J, the junction kept 9 bases outside the gene matches. Germline assignment: CDR1 KGHSH and CDR2 LQKENI. The CDR3 length is 16 residues. The CDR3 nucleotides read TGTGCCAGCTCACTACTTCCGGGACAGAGCTCCTACGAGCAGTACTTC. It codes for CASSLLPGQSSYEQYF. Drawing the rest from reference TRBV18 and TRBJ2-7, the complete variable domain is NAGVMQNPRHLVRRRGQEARLRCSPMKGHSHVYWYRQLPEEGLKFMVYLQKENIIDESGMPKERFSAEFPKEGPSILRIQQVVRGDSAAYFCASSLLPGQSSYEQYFGPGTRLTVT.

The chain links TRBV13 to TRBJ2-3; D remains unclear. This CDR3 contains 13 residues. Germline V gene lookup returns CDR1 PRHDT and CDR2 FYEKMQ (reference sequence). V was pared by 0 bases and J by 6 bases, with 7 bases between. For the CDR3, the DNA is TGTGCCAGCAGCTTAGGCCGACGGGATACGCAGTATTTT. It specifies CASSLGRRDTQYF.

This clonotype was seen ten or more times. The chain couples TRBV4-1 to TRBJ1-2; the D gene is possibly TRBD1 (5 bases). The CDR3 runs 13 residues. CDR1 is MGHRA and CDR2 is YSYEKL in the germline V gene. The V gene lost 8 bases and the J gene lost 8 bases, with 18 bases spanning the gap. The CDR3 DNA reads as TGCGCCAGCCACCGGGGGGGGGACTGGGGCTACACCTTC. Amino acid sequence: CASHRGGDWGYTF.

The rearrangement uses TRBV18 and TRBJ1-2, with no clear D. Germline assignment: CDR1 KGHSH and CDR2 LQKENI. The CDR3 extends over 15 amino acids. The ends were cut back, 3 bases at V and 11 bases at J, with 22 bases in the middle. The CDR3 DNA follows: TGTGCCAGCTCACCGAATTCCGGACCTATCGCGCGGTACACCTTC. It is translated as CASSPNSGPIARYTF.

This clonotype was observed many times. The rearrangement uses TRBV11-2 and TRBJ2-1, with D hard to call. Deletions cut 5 bases from V and 3 bases from J, with 8 bases between. This CDR3 region has 13 residues. Germline lookup yields CDR1 SGHAT and CDR2 FQNNGV. The CDR3 DNA follows: TGTGCCAGCAGCAACCAGGTCTACAATGAGCAGTTCTTC. Its protein product is CASSNQVYNEQFF.

This chain links TRBV19 with TRBJ1-5; D possibly corresponds to TRBD1 (6 bases). Germline V CDR1 and CDR2: LNHDA, SQIVND (reference sequence). Deletions cut 5 bases from V and 5 bases from J, with 16 bases between. The CDR3 extends over 15 amino acids. DNA for the CDR3: TGTGCCAGTAGTTGGCGGGACATTGAGGATCAGCCCCAGCATTTT. Translated, it gives CASSWRDIEDQPQHF.

V and J are TRBV10-1 and TRBJ2-1; TRBD2 agrees at 9 bases. The germline V gene encodes CDR1 WNHNN and CDR2 SYGVQD (reference sequence). This CDR3 spans 14 amino acids. J lost 6 bases, V lost 6 bases, and 6 bases had no gene match. The chain's CDR3 is CASSGAGGPNEQFF. The CDR3 DNA follows: TGCGCCAGCAGCGGAGCGGGGGGCCCCAATGAGCAGTTCTTC.

The table lists this clonotype with many counts. The chain links TRBV10-1 to TRBJ2-1, with a possible D match to TRBD2 (6 bases). CDR3 length equals 13 residues. Trimming left V 6 bases short and J 9 bases short, with 15 bases between. Germline values: CDR1 WNHNN, CDR2 SYGVQD (reference sequence). CDR3 DNA: TGCGCCAGCAGCTTAGTTGTCGGGGGTGAGCAGTTCTTC. It yields the protein CASSLVVGGEQFF.

This clonotype was observed at least ten times. The V gene is TRBV20-1, the J gene TRBJ1-5; no clear D gene. This CDR3 has 15 residues. The germline V and J ends were trimmed by 4 bases and 0 bases, with 13 bases remaining between them. Germline lookup yields CDR1 DFQATT and CDR2 SNEGSKA (reference sequence). The CDR3 reads CSATHQSYSNQPQHF. The CDR3 bases are TGCAGTGCTACCCATCAGAGCTATAGCAATCAGCCCCAGCATTTT.

The rearrangement links TRBV5-1 to TRBJ2-3, with D hard to call. V was cut by 3 bases and J by 1 base, with 9 bases left in between. The CDR3 contains 14 residues. Per the germline V gene, CDR1 is SGHRS and CDR2 is YFSETQ. CDR3 in DNA: TGCGCCAGCAGCTCCAACAGACGCACAGATACGCAGTATTTT. This codes for CASSSNRRTDTQYF.

V gene TRBV24-1 combines with J gene TRBJ2-5, with TRBD1 matching over 10 bases. CDR1 and CDR2 (germline): KGHDR, SFDVKD. The CDR3 is 15 amino acids. Trimming removed 7 bases from V and 3 bases from J; junction bases left unmatched: 7. The CDR3 loop reads CATSEPGQGKETQYF. As DNA, the CDR3 is TGTGCCACCAGCGAACCGGGACAGGGGAAAGAGACCCAGTACTTC.

The chain recombines TRBV15 with TRBJ2-3; perhaps TRBD2 as D (7 bases). CDR1 is LNHNV and CDR2 is YYDKDF in the germline V gene (reference sequence). The CDR3 contains 16 residues. V lost 3 bases, J lost 9 bases, and 22 bases lay in between. In DNA form, the CDR3 reads TGTGCCACCAGCAGGGCTGGGGCGGGGGCCCAGGGGACGCAGTATTTT. Residues: CATSRAGAGAQGTQYF.

This clonotype came up many times. The chain couples TRBV20-1 to TRBJ2-3, with 7 bases identical to TRBD2. The germline V gene has CDR1 DFQATT and CDR2 SNEGSKA (reference sequence). V shed 5 bases, J shed 0 bases, and the junction held 5 bases outside the gene matches. The CDR3 contains 14 residues. The CDR3 reads CSAAGAASTDTQYF. The CDR3 nucleotides are TGCAGTGCTGCGGGAGCGGCTAGCACAGATACGCAGTATTTT.

Only a few counts were recorded for this clonotype. The rearrangement links TRBV4-2 to TRBJ2-2; 8 bases align to TRBD2. Trimming at V came to 0 bases and at J to 5 bases, leaving 5 bases not matched to a gene. Germline values: CDR1 LGHNA, CDR2 YNFKEQ. This CDR3 has 16 residues. This CDR3 reads CASSQELASGTGELFF. The DNA of the CDR3 is TGTGCCAGCAGCCAAGAGCTTGCTAGCGGGACCGGGGAGCTGTTTTTT.

This sequence joins TRBV20-1 and TRBJ2-3, with TRBD2 matching over 8 bases. This CDR3 has 18 amino acids. V trimming: 0 bases; J trimming: 0 bases; junction bases outside the gene matches: 11. In germline, CDR1 is DFQATT, CDR2 SNEGSKA (reference sequence). The CDR3: CSARDVSGVLESTDTQYF. Here the CDR3 DNA reads TGCAGTGCTAGAGATGTTAGCGGGGTGTTGGAAAGCACAGATACGCAGTATTTT.

Here the CDR3 reads CAIRKLAGDTDTQYF. The CDR3 DNA reads as TGTGCCATCAGAAAACTAGCGGGGGACACAGATACGCAGTATTTT. The rearrangement uses TRBV10-3 and TRBJ2-3, with 11 bases identical to TRBD2. Germline lookup yields CDR1 ENHRY and CDR2 SYGVKD. V was clipped by 6 bases and J by 2 bases; unmatched bases: 4. CDR3 size: 15 residues.

This clonotype was counted ten times or more. The chain links TRBV20-1 to TRBJ2-3, with a possible D match to TRBD1 (6 bases). This CDR3 is built from 15 residues. V lost 5 bases to trimming and J lost 0 bases, with 15 bases between them. Per germline, CDR1 DFQATT and CDR2 SNEGSKA (reference sequence). The CDR3 bases are TGCAGTGCTGGCCCACGGGACATGAGCACAGATACGCAGTATTTT. Translation gives CSAGPRDMSTDTQYF.

This clonotype was picked up a small number of times. The V gene is TRBV5-1, the J gene TRBJ2-3; 9 nucleotides align to TRBD2. Germline V gives CDR1 SGHRS, CDR2 YFSETQ. This CDR3 is 16 amino acids long. With 4 bases clipped from V and 4 bases from J, the junction kept 10 bases outside the gene matches. The CDR3: CASSLFRGGAPDTQYF. The CDR3 DNA reads TGCGCCAGCAGCCTCTTTCGCGGGGGGGCCCCAGATACGCAGTATTTT.

This clonotype was observed many times. The CDR3 spells CASSYGASSSYEQYF. The CDR3 DNA reads TGTGCCAGCAGTTACGGAGCGTCCAGCTCCTACGAGCAGTACTTC. The chain carries TRBV6-5 and TRBJ2-7; D gene uncertain. V lost 2 bases, J lost 0 bases, and 11 bases lay in between. The germline V gene encodes CDR1 MNHEY and CDR2 SVGAGI. The CDR3 loop spans 15 amino acids.

V usage is TRBV9 and J usage is TRBJ2-5; D may be TRBD1 (6 bases). Trimming cost V 0 bases and J 1 base, with 10 bases left between them. This CDR3 is built from 15 residues. CDR1 is SGDLS and CDR2 is YYNGEE in the germline V gene. This CDR3 reads CASSVGDRPQETQYF. The CDR3 nucleotides read TGTGCCAGCAGCGTAGGAGACAGGCCCCAAGAGACCCAGTACTTC.

Comments on this clonotype: The junction differs from germline at one of its ends, possibly a read error. V usage is TRBV20-1 and J usage is TRBJ2-3; D ambiguous. The germline V gene has CDR1 DFQATT and CDR2 SNEGSKA (reference sequence). CDR3 length equals 17 residues. The CDR3 reads CCARDGPGRRGTDTQYF. The CDR3 DNA sequence: TGCTGTGCTAGAGATGGGCCAGGCCGGCGTGGCACAGATACGCAGTATTTT.

This clonotype was counted a few times. This chain links TRBV20-1 with TRBJ1-6; TRBD1 agrees at 10 bases. Trimming removed 6 bases from V and 6 bases from J; junction bases left unmatched: 8. CDR1 is DFQATT, CDR2 SNEGSKA, per germline (reference sequence). CDR3 length equals 15 residues. CDR3 protein: CSAPDRGKINSPLHF. The DNA for the CDR3 is TGCAGTGCCCCGGACAGGGGGAAAATTAATTCACCCCTCCACTTT.